This T cell receptor beta chain derives from a study of shared clonotypes between healthy human individuals. TCRdb's table, derived via immunoSEQ multiplex PCR, lists solely in-frame clones and lacks some. This sample has some 2,000,000 clones, with 95% found just once. From germline, CDR1 is MNHNY and CDR2 SVGAGI (reference sequence). Trimming shortened V by 6 bases and J by 4 bases, and 16 bases separated the two germline ends. The CDR3 is made up of 14 amino acids. The sequenced sample consisted of naive CD4+ T cells sorted from blood. Subset given: CD45RA+ positively selected. V and J are TRBV6-6 and TRBJ2-7; perhaps TRBD2 as D (6 bases). The TCR was taken from a man between 18 and 35 years old in good health. In nucleotides, the CDR3 is TGTGCCAGCAGACCGAGGGCGGGGACTTACGAGCAGTACTTC. Amino acids: CASRPRAGTYEQYF.